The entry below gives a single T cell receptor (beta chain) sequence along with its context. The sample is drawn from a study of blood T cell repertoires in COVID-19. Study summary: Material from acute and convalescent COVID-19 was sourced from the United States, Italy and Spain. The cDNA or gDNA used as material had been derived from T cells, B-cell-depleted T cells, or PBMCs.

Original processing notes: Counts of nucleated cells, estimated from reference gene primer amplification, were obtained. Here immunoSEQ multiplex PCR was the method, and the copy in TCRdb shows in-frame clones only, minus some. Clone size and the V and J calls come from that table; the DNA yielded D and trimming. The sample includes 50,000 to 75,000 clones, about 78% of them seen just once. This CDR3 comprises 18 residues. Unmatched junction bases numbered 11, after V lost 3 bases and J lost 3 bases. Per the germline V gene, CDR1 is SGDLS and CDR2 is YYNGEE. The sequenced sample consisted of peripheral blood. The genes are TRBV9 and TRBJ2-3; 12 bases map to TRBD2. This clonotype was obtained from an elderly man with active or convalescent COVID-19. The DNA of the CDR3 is TGTGCCAGCAGCGCCGAAGATGGAGGACTAGCGGGAACAGATACGCAGTATTTT. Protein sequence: CASSAEDGGLAGTDTQYF. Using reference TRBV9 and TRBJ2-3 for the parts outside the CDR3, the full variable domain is DSGVTQTPKHLITATGQRVTLRCSPRSGDLSVYWYQQSLDQGLQFLIQYYNGEERAKGNILERFSAQQFPDLHSELNLSSLELGDSALYFCASSAEDGGLAGTDTQYFGPGTRLTVL.